This T cell receptor (beta chain) was recovered during a study of blood T cells in healthy people across ages. General observations from the study: There was a strong correlation between TCR beta diversity and naive T cell percentage.

With 5 bases clipped from V and 11 bases from J, the junction kept 13 bases outside the gene matches. Per the germline V gene, CDR1 is MNHEY and CDR2 is SVGAGI. The CDR3 totals 15 residues. A few counts support this clonotype. Its specificity is not known. A far larger clone is only one base removed, so a read error is likely. Each donor had around 11 milliliters of peripheral blood drawn. Per sample, a minimum of 6 million PBMCs were isolated. The authors ran a second PCR of 7 to 11 cycles using a sample-barcoded 5' primer and a J-beta primer mix. TCRdb itself ran the 5' RACE reads through MiXCR, one entry per CDR3 protein. This table has around 1,700,000 distinct CDR3 sequences, roughly 30% appearing once.

This receptor was obtained from a woman between 25 and 40 years old in good health. This chain joins TRBV6-5 and TRBJ2-5; 11 bases agree with TRBD2. Sequencing was done on a sample of blood. The CDR3 DNA sequence: TGTGCCAGCAGTCTAGCGGGGGGCTCCTACAATGAGCAGTACTTC. Amino acid sequence: CASSLAGGSYNEQYF.